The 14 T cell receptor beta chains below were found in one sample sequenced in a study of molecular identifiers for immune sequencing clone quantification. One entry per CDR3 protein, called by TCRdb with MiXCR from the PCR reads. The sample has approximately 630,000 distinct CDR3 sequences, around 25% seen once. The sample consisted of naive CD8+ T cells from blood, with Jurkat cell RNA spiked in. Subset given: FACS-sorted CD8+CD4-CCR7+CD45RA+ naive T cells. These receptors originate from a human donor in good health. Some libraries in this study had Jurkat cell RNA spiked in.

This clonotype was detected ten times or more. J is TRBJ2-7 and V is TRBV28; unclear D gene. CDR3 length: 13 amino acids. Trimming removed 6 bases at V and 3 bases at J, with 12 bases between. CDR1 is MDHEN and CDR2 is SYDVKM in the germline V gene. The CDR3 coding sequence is TGTGCCAGCAGCCCCGGCCCCGACTACGAGCAGTACTTC. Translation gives CASSPGPDYEQYF. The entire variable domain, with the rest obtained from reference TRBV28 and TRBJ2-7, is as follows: DVKVTQSSRYLVKRTGEKVFLECVQDMDHENMFWYRQDPGLGLRLIYFSYDVKMKEKGDIPEGYSVSREKKERFSLILESASTNQTSMYLCASSPGPDYEQYFGPGTRLTVT.

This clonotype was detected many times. CDR3 region: CSAHGSGFQETQYF. CDR3 DNA: TGCAGTGCTCACGGTAGCGGCTTCCAAGAGACCCAGTACTTC. The chain has TRBV20-1 and TRBJ2-5; perhaps TRBD2 as D (6 bases). The germline V gene encodes CDR1 DFQATT and CDR2 SNEGSKA (reference sequence). Trimming cost V 5 bases and J 1 base, with 14 bases left between them. This CDR3 has 14 amino acids.

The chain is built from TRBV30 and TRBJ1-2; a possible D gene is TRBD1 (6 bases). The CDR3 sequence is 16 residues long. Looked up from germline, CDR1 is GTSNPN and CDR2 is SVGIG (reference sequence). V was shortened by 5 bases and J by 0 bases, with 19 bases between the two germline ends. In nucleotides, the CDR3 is TGTGCCTGGTTTTTCACAGGGAACAACGCTAACTATGGCTACACCTTC. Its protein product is CAWFFTGNNANYGYTF.

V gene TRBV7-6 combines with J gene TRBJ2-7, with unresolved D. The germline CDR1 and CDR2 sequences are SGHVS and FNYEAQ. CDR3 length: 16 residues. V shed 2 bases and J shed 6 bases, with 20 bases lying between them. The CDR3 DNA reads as TGTGCCAGCAGCTTATCGGTGGGCCAGAACCTACGCGAGCAGTACTTC. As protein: CASSLSVGQNLREQYF.

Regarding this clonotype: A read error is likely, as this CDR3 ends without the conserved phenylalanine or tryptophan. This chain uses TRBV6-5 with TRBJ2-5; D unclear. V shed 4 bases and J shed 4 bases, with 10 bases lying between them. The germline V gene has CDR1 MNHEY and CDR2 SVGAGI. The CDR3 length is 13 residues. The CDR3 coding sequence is TGTGCCAGCAGTTCCCTGGGTGGAGAGACCCAGTACTCC. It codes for CASSSLGGETQYS.

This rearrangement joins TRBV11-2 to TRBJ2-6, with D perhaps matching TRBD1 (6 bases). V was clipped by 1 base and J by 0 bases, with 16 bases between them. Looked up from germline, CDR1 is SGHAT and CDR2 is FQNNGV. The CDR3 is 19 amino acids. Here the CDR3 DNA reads TGTGCCAGCAGCTTAGGGGCAGGGGATTTCCTCTCTGGGGCCAACGTCCTGACTTTC. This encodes CASSLGAGDFLSGANVLTF.

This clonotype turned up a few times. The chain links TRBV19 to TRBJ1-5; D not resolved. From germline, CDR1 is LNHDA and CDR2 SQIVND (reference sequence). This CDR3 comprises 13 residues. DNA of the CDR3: TGTGCGACGGCCGTGAGGGTCTATCAGCCCCAGCATTTT. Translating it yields CATAVRVYQPQHF.

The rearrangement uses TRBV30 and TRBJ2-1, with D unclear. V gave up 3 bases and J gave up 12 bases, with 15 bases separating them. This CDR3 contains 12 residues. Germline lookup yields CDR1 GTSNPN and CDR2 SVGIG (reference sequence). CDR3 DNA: TGTGCCTGGAGCCCAGGATGGGCTGCGCAGTTCTTC. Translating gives CAWSPGWAAQFF.

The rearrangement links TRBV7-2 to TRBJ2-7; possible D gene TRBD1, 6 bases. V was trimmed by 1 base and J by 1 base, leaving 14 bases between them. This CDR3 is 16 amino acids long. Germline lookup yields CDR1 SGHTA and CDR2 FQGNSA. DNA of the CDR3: TGTGCCAGCAGCTTAGGATCGCGGACAGTATCCTACGAGCAGTACTTC. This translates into CASSLGSRTVSYEQYF.

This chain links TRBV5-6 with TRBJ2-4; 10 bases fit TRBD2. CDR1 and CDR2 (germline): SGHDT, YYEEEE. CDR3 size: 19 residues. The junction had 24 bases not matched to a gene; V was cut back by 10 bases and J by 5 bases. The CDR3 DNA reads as TGTGCCGGCGACAGAAGGGTACGGCTAGCGGGGGCCGGAGAAAACATTCAGTACTTC. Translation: CAGDRRVRLAGAGENIQYF.

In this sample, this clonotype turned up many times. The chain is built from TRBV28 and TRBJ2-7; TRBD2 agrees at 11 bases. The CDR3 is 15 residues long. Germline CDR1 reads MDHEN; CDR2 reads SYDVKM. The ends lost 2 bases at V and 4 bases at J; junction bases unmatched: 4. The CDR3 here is CASSLIAGGRYEQYF. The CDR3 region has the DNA TGTGCCAGCAGTTTAATAGCGGGAGGGCGGTACGAGCAGTACTTC.

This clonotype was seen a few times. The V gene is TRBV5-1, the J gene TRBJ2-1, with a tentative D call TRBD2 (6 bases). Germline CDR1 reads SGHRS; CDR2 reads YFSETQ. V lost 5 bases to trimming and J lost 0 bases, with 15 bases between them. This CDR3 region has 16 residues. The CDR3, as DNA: TGCGCCAGCAGGGGGCCGGACGGGAGCTCCTACAATGAGCAGTTCTTC. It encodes CASRGPDGSSYNEQFF.

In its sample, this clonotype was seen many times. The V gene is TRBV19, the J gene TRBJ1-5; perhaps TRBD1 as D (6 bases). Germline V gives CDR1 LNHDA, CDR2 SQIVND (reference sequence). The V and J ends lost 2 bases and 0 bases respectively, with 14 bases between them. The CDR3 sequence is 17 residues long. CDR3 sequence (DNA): TGTGCCAGTAGTATAACCCCTGGACAGTATAGCAATCAGCCCCAGCATTTT. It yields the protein CASSITPGQYSNQPQHF.

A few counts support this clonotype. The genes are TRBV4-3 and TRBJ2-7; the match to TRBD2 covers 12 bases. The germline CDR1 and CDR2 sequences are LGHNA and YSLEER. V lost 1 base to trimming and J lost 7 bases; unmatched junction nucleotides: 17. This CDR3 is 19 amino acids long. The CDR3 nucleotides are TGCGCCAGCAGCCAAGTTTTTGGGGGAGCTAGCGGGAGGGATTTTGAGCAGTACTTC. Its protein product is CASSQVFGGASGRDFEQYF.